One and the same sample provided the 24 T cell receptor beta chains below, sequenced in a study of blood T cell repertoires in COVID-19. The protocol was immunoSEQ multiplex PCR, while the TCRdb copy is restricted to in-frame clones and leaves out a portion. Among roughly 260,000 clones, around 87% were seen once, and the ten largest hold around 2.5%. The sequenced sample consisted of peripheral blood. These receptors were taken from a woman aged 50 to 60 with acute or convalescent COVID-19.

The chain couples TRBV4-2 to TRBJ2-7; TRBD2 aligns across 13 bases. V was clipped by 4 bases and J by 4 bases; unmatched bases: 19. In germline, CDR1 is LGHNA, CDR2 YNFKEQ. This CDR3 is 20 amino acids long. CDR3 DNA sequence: TGTGCCAGCAGCCTAAGCGGGACTAGCGGGACGCCTCTAGGTGGTTACGAGCAGTACTTC. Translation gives CASSLSGTSGTPLGGYEQYF.

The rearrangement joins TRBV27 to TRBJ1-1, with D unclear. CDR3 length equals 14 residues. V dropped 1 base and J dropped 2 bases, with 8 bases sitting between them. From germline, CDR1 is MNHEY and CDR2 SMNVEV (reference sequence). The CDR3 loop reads CASSLYSRNTEAFF. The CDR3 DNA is TGTGCCAGCAGTTTATATTCCAGAAACACTGAAGCTTTCTTT.

DNA for the CDR3: TGTGCCAGCAGTGAAAGGGGTGAAAAACTGTTTTTT. Its translation is CASSERGEKLFF. The rearrangement uses TRBV6-1 and TRBJ1-4; D is possibly TRBD1 (5 bases). Trimming pared 2 bases from V and 7 bases from J, leaving 5 bases between. This CDR3 has 12 amino acids. The V gene's germline CDR1 is MNHNS and CDR2 SASEGT.

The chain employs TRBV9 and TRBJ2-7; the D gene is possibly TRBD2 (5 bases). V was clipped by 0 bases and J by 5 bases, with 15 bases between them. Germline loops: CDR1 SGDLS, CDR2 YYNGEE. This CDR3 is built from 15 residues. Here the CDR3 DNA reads TGTGCCAGCAGCGTAGGGTCGGTCCTAGCTGACGAGCAGTACTTC. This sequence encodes CASSVGSVLADEQYF.

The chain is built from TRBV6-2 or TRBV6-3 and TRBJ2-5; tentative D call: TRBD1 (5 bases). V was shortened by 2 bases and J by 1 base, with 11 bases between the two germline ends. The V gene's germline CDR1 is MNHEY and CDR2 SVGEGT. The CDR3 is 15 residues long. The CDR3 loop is CASSYGAGRQETQYF. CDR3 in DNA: TGTGCCAGCAGTTACGGGGCAGGACGCCAAGAGACCCAGTACTTC.

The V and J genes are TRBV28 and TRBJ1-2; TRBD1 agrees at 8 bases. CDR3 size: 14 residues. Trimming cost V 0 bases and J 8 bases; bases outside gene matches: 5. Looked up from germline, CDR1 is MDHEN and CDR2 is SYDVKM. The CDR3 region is CASSLWDRVGGYTF. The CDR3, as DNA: TGTGCCAGCAGTTTATGGGACAGGGTGGGAGGCTACACCTTC.

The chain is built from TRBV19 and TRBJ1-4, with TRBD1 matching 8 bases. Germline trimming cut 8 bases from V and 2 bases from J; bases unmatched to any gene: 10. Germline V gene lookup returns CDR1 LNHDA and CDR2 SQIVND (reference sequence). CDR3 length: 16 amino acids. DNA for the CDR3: TGTGCCAGTTGCCAGGGGGCGGTTGGCACTAATGAAAAACTGTTTTTT. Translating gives CASCQGAVGTNEKLFF.

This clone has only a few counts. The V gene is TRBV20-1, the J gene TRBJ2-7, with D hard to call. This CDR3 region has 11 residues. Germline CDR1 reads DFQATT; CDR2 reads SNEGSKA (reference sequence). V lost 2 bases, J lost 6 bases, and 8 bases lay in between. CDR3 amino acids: CSARRPGEQYF. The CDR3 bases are TGCAGTGCTAGACGGCCAGGCGAGCAGTACTTC.

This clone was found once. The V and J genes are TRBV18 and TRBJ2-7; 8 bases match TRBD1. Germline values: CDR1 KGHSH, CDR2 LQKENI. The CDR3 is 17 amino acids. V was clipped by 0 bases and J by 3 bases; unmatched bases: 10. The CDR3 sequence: CASSPPDDRGVVYEQYF. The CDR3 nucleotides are TGTGCCAGCTCACCACCGGACGACAGGGGTGTGGTCTACGAGCAGTACTTC.

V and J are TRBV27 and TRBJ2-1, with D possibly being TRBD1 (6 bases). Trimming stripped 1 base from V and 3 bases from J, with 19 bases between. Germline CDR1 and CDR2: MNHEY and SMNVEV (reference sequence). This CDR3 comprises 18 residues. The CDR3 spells CASSLFGQGPEFYNEQFF. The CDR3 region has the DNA TGTGCCAGCAGTTTATTTGGTCAGGGGCCAGAATTCTACAATGAGCAGTTCTTC.

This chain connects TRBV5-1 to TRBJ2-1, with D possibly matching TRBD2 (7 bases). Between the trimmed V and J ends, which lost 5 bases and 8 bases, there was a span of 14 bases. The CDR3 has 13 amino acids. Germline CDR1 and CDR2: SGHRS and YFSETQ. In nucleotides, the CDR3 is TGCGCCAGCAGTTTACAGGGAGGGTATGAGCAGTTCTTC. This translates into CASSLQGGYEQFF.

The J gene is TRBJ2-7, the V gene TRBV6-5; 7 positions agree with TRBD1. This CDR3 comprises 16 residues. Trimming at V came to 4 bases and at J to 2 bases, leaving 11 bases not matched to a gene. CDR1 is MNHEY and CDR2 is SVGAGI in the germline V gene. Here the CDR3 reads CASSFLTGHSPYEQYF. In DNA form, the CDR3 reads TGTGCCAGCAGTTTCCTGACAGGGCATAGTCCCTACGAGCAGTACTTC.

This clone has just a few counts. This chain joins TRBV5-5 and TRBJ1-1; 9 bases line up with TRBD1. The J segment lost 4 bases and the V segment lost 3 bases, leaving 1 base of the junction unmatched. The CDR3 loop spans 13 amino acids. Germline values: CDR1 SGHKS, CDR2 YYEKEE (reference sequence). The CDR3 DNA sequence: TGTGCCAGCAGCTGGGACAGGGCCACTGAAGCTTTCTTT. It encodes CASSWDRATEAFF.

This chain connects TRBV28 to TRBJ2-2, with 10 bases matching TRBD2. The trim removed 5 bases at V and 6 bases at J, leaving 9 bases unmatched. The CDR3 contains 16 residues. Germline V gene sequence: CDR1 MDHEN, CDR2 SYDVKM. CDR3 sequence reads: CASSRTSGGVAGELFF. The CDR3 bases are TGTGCCAGCAGTCGGACTAGCGGAGGAGTAGCCGGGGAGCTGTTTTTT.

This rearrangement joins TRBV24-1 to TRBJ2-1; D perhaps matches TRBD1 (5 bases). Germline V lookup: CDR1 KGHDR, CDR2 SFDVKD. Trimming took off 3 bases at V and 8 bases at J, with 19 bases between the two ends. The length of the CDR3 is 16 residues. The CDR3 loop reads CATSDRPYRRFDEQFF. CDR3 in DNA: TGTGCCACCAGTGATAGACCCTACAGGCGGTTCGATGAGCAGTTCTTC.

The CDR3 DNA sequence: TGCGCCAGCAGCCCGAGACCCCAGGCACTAGCGGGCGACAATGAGCAGTTCTTC. It encodes CASSPRPQALAGDNEQFF. J is TRBJ2-1 and V is TRBV4-1; 9 bases align to TRBD2. Trimming removed 4 bases from V and 5 bases from J; junction bases left unmatched: 15. This CDR3 comprises 18 residues. In germline, CDR1 is MGHRA, CDR2 YSYEKL.

The CDR3 spells CAISESYGATEAFF. CDR3 DNA: TGTGCCATCAGTGAGTCGTATGGAGCAACTGAAGCTTTCTTT. The rearrangement uses TRBV10-3 and TRBJ1-1, with no clear D. Trimming shortened V by 0 bases and J by 5 bases, and 10 bases separated the two germline ends. The CDR3 consists of 14 residues. Germline loops: CDR1 ENHRY, CDR2 SYGVKD.

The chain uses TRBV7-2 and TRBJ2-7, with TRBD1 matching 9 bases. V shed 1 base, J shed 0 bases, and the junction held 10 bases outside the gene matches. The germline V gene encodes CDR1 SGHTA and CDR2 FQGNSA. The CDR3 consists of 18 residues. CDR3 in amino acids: CASSLGGTGTGPSYEQYF. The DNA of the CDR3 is TGTGCCAGCAGCTTAGGAGGGACCGGGACAGGGCCCTCCTACGAGCAGTACTTC.

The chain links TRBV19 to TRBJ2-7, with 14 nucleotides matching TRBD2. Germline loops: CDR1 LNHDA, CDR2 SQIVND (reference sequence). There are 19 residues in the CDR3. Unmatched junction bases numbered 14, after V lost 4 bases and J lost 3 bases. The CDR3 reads CASSTLTSGRELGIYEQYF. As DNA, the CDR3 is TGTGCCAGTAGTACCCTGACTAGCGGGAGGGAGTTGGGAATCTACGAGCAGTACTTC.

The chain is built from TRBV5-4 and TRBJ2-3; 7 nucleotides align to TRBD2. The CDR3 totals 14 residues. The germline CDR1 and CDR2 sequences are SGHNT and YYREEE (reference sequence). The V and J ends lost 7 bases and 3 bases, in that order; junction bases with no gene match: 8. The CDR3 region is CASGPSGRTDTQYF. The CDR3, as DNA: TGTGCCAGCGGACCTAGCGGACGAACAGATACGCAGTATTTT.

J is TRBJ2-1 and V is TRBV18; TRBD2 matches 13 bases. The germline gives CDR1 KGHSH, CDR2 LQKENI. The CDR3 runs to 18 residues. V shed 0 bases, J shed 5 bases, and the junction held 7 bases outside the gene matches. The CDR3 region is CASSPPLLGLAGDNEQFF. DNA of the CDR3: TGTGCCAGCTCACCACCACTCCTAGGACTAGCGGGGGACAATGAGCAGTTCTTC. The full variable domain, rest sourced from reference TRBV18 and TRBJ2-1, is NAGVMQNPRHLVRRRGQEARLRCSPMKGHSHVYWYRQLPEEGLKFMVYLQKENIIDESGMPKERFSAEFPKEGPSILRIQQVVRGDSAAYFCASSPPLLGLAGDNEQFFGPGTRLTVL.

The CDR3 loop reads CASSANSDRAEQFF. The CDR3 DNA reads as TGTGCCAGCAGCGCAAATTCTGACAGGGCCGAGCAGTTCTTC. J is TRBJ2-1 and V is TRBV7-9, with 7 nucleotides matching TRBD1. The V segment lost 5 bases and the J segment 10 bases; nucleotides outside the gene matches: 11. The CDR3 has 14 amino acids. Germline loops: CDR1 SEHNR, CDR2 FQNEAQ (reference sequence).

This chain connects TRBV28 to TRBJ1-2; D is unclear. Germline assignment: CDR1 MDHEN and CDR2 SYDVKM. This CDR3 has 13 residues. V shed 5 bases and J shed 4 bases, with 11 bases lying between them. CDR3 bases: TGTGCCAGCAGTAACGACATCTTCTATGGCTACACCTTC. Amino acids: CASSNDIFYGYTF.

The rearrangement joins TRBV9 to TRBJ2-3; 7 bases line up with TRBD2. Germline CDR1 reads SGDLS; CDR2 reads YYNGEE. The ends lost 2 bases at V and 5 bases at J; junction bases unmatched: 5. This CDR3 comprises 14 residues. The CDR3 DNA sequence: TGTGCCAGCAGCGTTAATCGGGGGGAAGATACGCAGTATTTT. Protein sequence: CASSVNRGEDTQYF.